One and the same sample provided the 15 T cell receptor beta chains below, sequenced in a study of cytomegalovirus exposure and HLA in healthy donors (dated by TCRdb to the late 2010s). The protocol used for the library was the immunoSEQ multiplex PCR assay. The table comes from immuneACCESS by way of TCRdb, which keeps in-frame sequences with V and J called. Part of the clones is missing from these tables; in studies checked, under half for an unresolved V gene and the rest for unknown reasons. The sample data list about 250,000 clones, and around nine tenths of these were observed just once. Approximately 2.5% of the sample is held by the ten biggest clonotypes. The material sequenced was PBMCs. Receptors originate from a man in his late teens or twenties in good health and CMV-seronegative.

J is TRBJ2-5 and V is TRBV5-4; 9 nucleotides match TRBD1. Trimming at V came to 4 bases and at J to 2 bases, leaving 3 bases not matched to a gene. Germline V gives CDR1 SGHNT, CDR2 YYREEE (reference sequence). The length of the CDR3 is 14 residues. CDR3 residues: CASSGGQGQETQYF. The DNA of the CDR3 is TGTGCCAGCAGCGGAGGACAGGGGCAAGAGACCCAGTACTTC.

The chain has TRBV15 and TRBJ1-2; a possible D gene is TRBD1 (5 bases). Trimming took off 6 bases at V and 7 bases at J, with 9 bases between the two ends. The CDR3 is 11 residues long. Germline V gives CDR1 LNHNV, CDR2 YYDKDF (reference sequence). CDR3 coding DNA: TGTGCCACCAGTAGCAGGGTTGGCTACACCTTC. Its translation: CATSSRVGYTF.

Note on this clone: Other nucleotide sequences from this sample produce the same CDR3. The CDR3 nucleotides read TGCAGCGTTGATACGGGGTACGAGCAGTACTTC. Its translation is CSVDTGYEQYF. The rearrangement joins TRBV29-1 to TRBJ2-7; D might be TRBD2 (5 bases). Germline V gene lookup returns CDR1 SQVTM and CDR2 ANQGSEA. V shed 3 bases and J shed 4 bases, with 7 bases lying between them. The CDR3 consists of 11 residues.

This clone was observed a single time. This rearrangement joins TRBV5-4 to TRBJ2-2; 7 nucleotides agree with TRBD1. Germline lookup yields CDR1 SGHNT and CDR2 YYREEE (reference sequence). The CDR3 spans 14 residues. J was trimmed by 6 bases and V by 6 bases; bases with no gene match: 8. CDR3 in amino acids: CASNSQGSAGELFF. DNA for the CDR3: TGTGCCAGCAATTCACAGGGGTCCGCCGGGGAGCTGTTTTTT.

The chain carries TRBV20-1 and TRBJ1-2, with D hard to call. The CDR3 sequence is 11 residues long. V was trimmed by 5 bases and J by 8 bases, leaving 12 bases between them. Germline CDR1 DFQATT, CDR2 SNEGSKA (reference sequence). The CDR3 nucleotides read TGCAGTGCTGGGAGGGTCCGGGGCTACACCTTC. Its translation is CSAGRVRGYTF.

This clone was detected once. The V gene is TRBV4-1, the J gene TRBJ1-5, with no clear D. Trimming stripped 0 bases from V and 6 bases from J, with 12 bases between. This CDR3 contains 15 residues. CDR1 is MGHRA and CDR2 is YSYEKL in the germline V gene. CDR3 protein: CASSQDGQVGQPQHF. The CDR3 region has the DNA TGCGCCAGCAGCCAAGATGGGCAGGTAGGTCAGCCCCAGCATTTT.

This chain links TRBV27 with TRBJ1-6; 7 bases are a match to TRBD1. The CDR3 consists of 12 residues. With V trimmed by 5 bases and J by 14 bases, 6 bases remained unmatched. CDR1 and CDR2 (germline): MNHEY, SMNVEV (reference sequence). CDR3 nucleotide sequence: TGTGCCAGCAGTCGGGACAGTCGGTCCCTCCACTTT. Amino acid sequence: CASSRDSRSLHF.

CDR3 in amino acids: CASRLQGRKDIQYF. The CDR3 bases are TGTGCCAGCAGGTTACAGGGTCGGAAGGACATTCAGTACTTC. The chain links TRBV28 to TRBJ2-4; TRBD1 might be the D (6 bases). CDR1 is MDHEN, CDR2 SYDVKM, per germline. The ends were cut back, 6 bases at V and 8 bases at J, with 17 bases in the middle. This CDR3 is 14 amino acids long.

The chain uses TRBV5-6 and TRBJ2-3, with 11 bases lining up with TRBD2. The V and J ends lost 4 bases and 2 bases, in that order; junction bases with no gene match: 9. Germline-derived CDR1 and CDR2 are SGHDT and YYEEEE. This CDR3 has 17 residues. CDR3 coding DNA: TGTGCCAGCAGCGCTTCAACTAGCGGGAGAACCACAGATACGCAGTATTTT. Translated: CASSASTSGRTTDTQYF.

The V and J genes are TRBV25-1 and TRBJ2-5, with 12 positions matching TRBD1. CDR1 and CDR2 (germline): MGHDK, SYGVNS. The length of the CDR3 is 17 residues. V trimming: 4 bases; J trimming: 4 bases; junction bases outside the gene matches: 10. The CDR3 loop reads CASSVSTGTGGAETQYF. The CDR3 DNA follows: TGTGCCAGCAGTGTCTCCACCGGGACAGGGGGCGCAGAGACCCAGTACTTC.

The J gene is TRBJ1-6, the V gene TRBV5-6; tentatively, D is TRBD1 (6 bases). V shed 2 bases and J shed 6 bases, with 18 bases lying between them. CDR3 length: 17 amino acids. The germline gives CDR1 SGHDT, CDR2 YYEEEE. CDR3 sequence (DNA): TGTGCCAGCAGCTTCGGTGAGGGGGTTTTGGGTAATTCACCCCTCCACTTT. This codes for CASSFGEGVLGNSPLHF. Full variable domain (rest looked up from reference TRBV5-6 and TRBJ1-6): DAGVTQSPTHLIKTRGQQVTLRCSPKSGHDTVSWYQQALGQGPQFIFQYYEEEERQRGNFPDRFSGHQFPNYSSELNVNALLLGDSALYLCASSFGEGVLGNSPLHFGNGTRLTVT.

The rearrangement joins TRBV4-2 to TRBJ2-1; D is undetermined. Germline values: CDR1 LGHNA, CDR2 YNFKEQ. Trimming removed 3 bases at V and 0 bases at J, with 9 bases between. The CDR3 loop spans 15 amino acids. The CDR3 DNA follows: TGTGCCAGCAGCCAGTTACCTAACTCCTACAATGAGCAGTTCTTC. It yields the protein CASSQLPNSYNEQFF.

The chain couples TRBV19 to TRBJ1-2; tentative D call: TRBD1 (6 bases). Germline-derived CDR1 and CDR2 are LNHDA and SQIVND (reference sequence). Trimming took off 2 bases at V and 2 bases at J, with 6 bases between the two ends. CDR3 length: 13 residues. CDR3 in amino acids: CASSIQGNYGYTF. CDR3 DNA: TGTGCCAGTAGTATACAGGGGAACTATGGCTACACCTTC.

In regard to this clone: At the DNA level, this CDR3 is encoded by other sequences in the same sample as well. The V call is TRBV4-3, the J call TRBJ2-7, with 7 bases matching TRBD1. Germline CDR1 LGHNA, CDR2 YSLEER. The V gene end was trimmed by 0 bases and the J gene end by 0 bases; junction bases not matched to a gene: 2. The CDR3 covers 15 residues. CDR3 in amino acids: CASSQDRDSSYEQYF. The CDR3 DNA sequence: TGCGCCAGCAGCCAAGACCGGGACAGCTCCTACGAGCAGTACTTC.

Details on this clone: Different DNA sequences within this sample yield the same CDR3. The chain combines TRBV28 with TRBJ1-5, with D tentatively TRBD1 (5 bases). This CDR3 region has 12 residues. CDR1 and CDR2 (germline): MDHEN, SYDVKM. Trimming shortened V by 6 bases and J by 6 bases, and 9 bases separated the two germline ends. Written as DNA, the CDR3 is TGTGCCAGCAGCTCGGGGGGTCAGCCCCAGCATTTT. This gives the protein CASSSGGQPQHF.